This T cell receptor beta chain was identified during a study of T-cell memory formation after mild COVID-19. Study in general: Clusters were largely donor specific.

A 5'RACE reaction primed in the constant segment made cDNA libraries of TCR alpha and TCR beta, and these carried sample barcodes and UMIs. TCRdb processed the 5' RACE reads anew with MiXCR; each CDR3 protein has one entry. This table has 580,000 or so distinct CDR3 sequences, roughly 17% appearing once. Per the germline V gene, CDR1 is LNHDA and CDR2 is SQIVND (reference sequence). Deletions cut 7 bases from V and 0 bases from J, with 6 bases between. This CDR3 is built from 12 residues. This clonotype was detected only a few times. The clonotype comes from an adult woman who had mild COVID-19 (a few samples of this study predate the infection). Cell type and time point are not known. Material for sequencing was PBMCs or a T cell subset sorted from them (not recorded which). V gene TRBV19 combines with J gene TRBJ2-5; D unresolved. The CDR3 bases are TGTGCCAGTACCGGCCACCAAGAGACCCAGTACTTC. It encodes CASTGHQETQYF.